These 32 T cell receptor beta chains were sequenced from one sample in a study of identical twins. MiXCR, applied by TCRdb to the 5' RACE reads, yields one record per CDR3 protein. In the table there are around 960,000 distinct CDR3 sequences, 12% of which are singletons. These data were also reused for a study on yellow fever vaccine responses in identical twins.

Sequencing was done on a sample of PBMCs. These receptors came from a young woman in good health.

This clonotype has only a few counts. This sequence joins TRBV3-1 and TRBJ2-6; 12 nucleotides align to TRBD1. The germline V gene encodes CDR1 LGHDT and CDR2 YNNKEL (reference sequence). V dropped 5 bases and J dropped 1; count of bases not matched to a gene: 3. The CDR3 extends over 17 amino acids. The CDR3 loop is CASSSGQGASGANVLTF. In nucleotides, the CDR3 is TGTGCCAGCAGCTCGGGACAGGGGGCTTCTGGGGCCAACGTCCTGACTTTC.

This clonotype was detected many times. The chain joins TRBV5-1 to TRBJ2-1; 10 bases are shared with TRBD1. The germline gives CDR1 SGHRS, CDR2 YFSETQ. V was pared by 0 bases and J by 5 bases, with 2 bases of the junction left unmatched. The CDR3 has 15 residues. CDR3 protein: CASSLGGTGDNEQFF. The CDR3 nucleotides are TGCGCCAGCAGCTTGGGAGGGACAGGGGACAATGAGCAGTTCTTC.

This clonotype has more than one count but fewer than ten. This chain connects TRBV5-1 to TRBJ2-3; 7 bases fit TRBD1. This CDR3 is 16 amino acids long. The J segment lost 0 bases and the V segment lost 4 bases, leaving 8 bases of the junction unmatched. CDR1 is SGHRS, CDR2 YFSETQ, per germline. The DNA for the CDR3 is TGCGCCAGCAGCAGATGGGACAGAACTAGCACAGATACGCAGTATTTT. This gives the protein CASSRWDRTSTDTQYF.

This clonotype was found a few times. The chain is built from TRBV24-1 and TRBJ1-2; D is unresolved. This CDR3 comprises 14 residues. Trimming cost V 3 bases and J 8 bases, with 15 bases left between them. Per germline, CDR1 KGHDR and CDR2 SFDVKD. The CDR3 DNA reads TGTGCCACCAGTGATCACACCACCTACGGGGGCTACACCTTC. This gives the protein CATSDHTTYGGYTF.

This chain uses TRBV20-1 with TRBJ2-1; 14 bases align to TRBD2. The CDR3 sequence is 16 residues long. Trimming cost V 6 bases and J 3 bases; bases outside gene matches: 7. Looked up from germline, CDR1 is DFQATT and CDR2 is SNEGSKA (reference sequence). The CDR3 DNA sequence: TGCAGTGCCACAAGGACTAGCGGGGGGATCTACAATGAGCAGTTCTTC. As protein: CSATRTSGGIYNEQFF.

This clonotype was found a few times. The gene calls are TRBV12-3 or TRBV12-4 and TRBJ2-7; 8 bases agree with TRBD1. V shed 5 bases, J shed 3 bases, and the junction held 9 bases outside the gene matches. The CDR3 loop spans 15 amino acids. The DNA for the CDR3 is TGTGCCAGCAGTAGAGGGGGACAGGCAAGCTACGAGCAGTACGTC. Protein product: CASSRGGQASYEQYV.

The CDR3 sequence is CASSALQGEAFF. The CDR3 coding sequence is TGTGCCAGCAGTGCACTACAGGGTGAAGCTTTCTTT. The J gene is TRBJ1-1, the V gene TRBV6-5, with a weak D call TRBD1 (6 bases). The CDR3 extends over 12 amino acids. The germline V and J ends were trimmed by 5 bases and 7 bases, with 11 bases remaining between them. CDR1 MNHEY and CDR2 SVGAGI come from the germline V gene.

Ten or more counts support this clonotype. This chain links TRBV27 with TRBJ2-3; D gene ambiguous. Germline V gene lookup returns CDR1 MNHEY and CDR2 SMNVEV (reference sequence). The ends were cut back, 5 bases at V and 5 bases at J, with 11 bases in the middle. The CDR3 is made up of 13 amino acids. CDR3 DNA: TGTGCCAGCAGTCCCTGGGTAGAAGATACGCAGTATTTT. Translated: CASSPWVEDTQYF.

In its sample, this clonotype was seen a few times. The genes are TRBV24-1 and TRBJ2-1, with D hard to call. The CDR3 totals 14 residues. Germline CDR1 is KGHDR and CDR2 is SFDVKD. The ends were cut back, 3 bases at V and 4 bases at J, with 9 bases in the middle. The CDR3 is CATSDTYSYNEQFF. The CDR3 DNA reads as TGTGCCACCAGTGATACGTACAGTTACAATGAGCAGTTCTTC.

This clonotype has more than one count but fewer than ten. This chain joins TRBV28 and TRBJ2-2; D is unclear. The CDR3 consists of 12 residues. The germline V and J ends were trimmed by 10 bases and 0 bases, with 6 bases remaining between them. CDR1 and CDR2 (germline): MDHEN, SYDVKM. In DNA, the CDR3 is TGTGCCACCTTTCCGAACACCGGGGAGCTGTTTTTT. Amino acids: CATFPNTGELFF.

This clonotype was observed once. The chain is built from TRBV5-1 and TRBJ1-4; a weak D match, TRBD1 (5 bases). The ends were cut back, 2 bases at V and 3 bases at J, with 17 bases in the middle. Germline CDR1 is SGHRS and CDR2 is YFSETQ. This CDR3 is built from 17 residues. CDR3 coding DNA: TGCGCCAGCAGCTTAGGACACCTCCTGGAGGCTAATGAAAAACTGTTTTTT. This translates into CASSLGHLLEANEKLFF. The variable domain in full, with the rest retrieved from reference TRBV5-1 and TRBJ1-4, is KAGVTQTPRYLIKTRGQQVTLSCSPISGHRSVSWYQQTPGQGLQFLFEYFSETQRNKGNFPGRFSGRQFSNSRSEMNVSTLELGDSALYLCASSLGHLLEANEKLFFGSGTQLSVL.

This clonotype was counted at least ten times. The chain couples TRBV13 to TRBJ2-1, with D perhaps TRBD1 (5 bases). Germline CDR1 PRHDT, CDR2 FYEKMQ (reference sequence). The CDR3 is 15 amino acids. V gave up 4 bases and J gave up 1 base, with 11 bases separating them. CDR3 in amino acids: CASSSDSVSYNEQFF. DNA of the CDR3: TGTGCCAGCAGCTCCGACAGTGTTTCCTACAATGAGCAGTTCTTC.

This clonotype was seen only a few times. The chain employs TRBV20-1 and TRBJ2-1; possibly TRBD1 or TRBD2 for D (6 bases each). V was shortened by 4 bases and J by 1 base, with 29 bases between the two germline ends. CDR1 is DFQATT, CDR2 SNEGSKA, per germline (reference sequence). The CDR3 is 20 amino acids. CDR3 region: CSATPLGGGPRSPSYNEQFF. In nucleotides, the CDR3 is TGCAGTGCTACCCCCTTAGGAGGGGGGCCCCGGTCCCCGTCCTACAATGAGCAGTTCTTC.

The table lists this clonotype with a few counts. V usage is TRBV20-1 and J usage is TRBJ2-7, with D unresolved. V was shortened by 0 bases and J by 4 bases, with 7 bases between the two germline ends. Germline assignment: CDR1 DFQATT and CDR2 SNEGSKA (reference sequence). This CDR3 is built from 12 residues. The CDR3 DNA is TGCAGTGCTAGAGACTCCCAATACGAGCAGTACTTC. Translating it yields CSARDSQYEQYF.

This clonotype was found a few times. V gene TRBV20-1 combines with J gene TRBJ2-1; TRBD2 aligns across 8 bases. V shed 1 base and J 5 bases; nucleotides not matched to a gene: 16. The CDR3 contains 18 residues. Looked up from germline, CDR1 is DFQATT and CDR2 is SNEGSKA (reference sequence). The CDR3 is CSARGAPGGAGYNNEQFF. CDR3 in DNA: TGCAGTGCTAGAGGTGCGCCCGGGGGGGCGGGATATAACAATGAGCAGTTCTTC.

This clonotype was detected ten times or more. The chain links TRBV2 to TRBJ2-1; the D call may be TRBD1 or TRBD2 (5 bases each). Per germline, CDR1 SNHLY and CDR2 FYNNEI. Trimming pared 6 bases from V and 2 bases from J, leaving 8 bases between. The CDR3 sequence is 13 residues long. The CDR3 spells CASSGAAYNEQFF. The CDR3 nucleotides read TGTGCCAGCAGCGGGGCGGCCTACAATGAGCAGTTCTTC.

This clonotype occurred a few times. The rearrangement uses TRBV12-3 or TRBV12-4 and TRBJ2-6; 12 nucleotides align to TRBD2. This CDR3 contains 17 residues. The V segment lost 9 bases and the J segment 4 bases; nucleotides outside the gene matches: 10. This CDR3 reads CASARGLAGSGANVLTF. The CDR3 DNA reads TGTGCCAGTGCCCGTGGACTAGCGGGATCCGGGGCCAACGTCCTGACTTTC.

This clonotype was detected many times. The J gene is TRBJ2-2, the V gene TRBV24-1; TRBD1 agrees at 8 bases. Germline assignment: CDR1 KGHDR and CDR2 SFDVKD. CDR3 length equals 15 residues. The J segment lost 3 bases and the V segment lost 5 bases, leaving 4 bases of the junction unmatched. The CDR3 spells CATSARGRDTGELFF. The CDR3 coding sequence is TGTGCCACCAGTGCCAGGGGGCGGGACACCGGGGAGCTGTTTTTT.

This clonotype has just a few counts. The chain employs TRBV7-9 and TRBJ1-2; D gene ambiguous. Trimming shortened V by 1 base and J by 6 bases, and 6 bases separated the two germline ends. The germline CDR1 and CDR2 sequences are SEHNR and FQNEAQ (reference sequence). CDR3 length equals 12 residues. The CDR3 DNA sequence: TGTGCCAGCAGCTTAGATGTGCATGGCTACACCTTC. Encoded protein: CASSLDVHGYTF.

The chain's CDR3 is CASSDGLAGAYEQYF. CDR3 bases: TGTGCCAGCAGTGACGGACTAGCGGGTGCGTACGAGCAGTACTTC. The chain couples TRBV27 to TRBJ2-7; 11 bases line up with TRBD2. This CDR3 comprises 15 residues. Looked up from germline, CDR1 is MNHEY and CDR2 is SMNVEV (reference sequence). V lost 5 bases and J lost 4; bases outside the gene matches: 7.

This clonotype was picked up a small number of times. J is TRBJ2-1 and V is TRBV27; D is possibly TRBD1 or TRBD2 (5 bases each). The CDR3 contains 16 residues. Trimming shortened V by 3 bases and J by 3 bases, and 15 bases separated the two germline ends. Germline CDR1 reads MNHEY; CDR2 reads SMNVEV (reference sequence). The CDR3 region has the DNA TGTGCCAGCAGTTTCAGTTTCGGGGACCACTACAATGAGCAGTTCTTC. Translating gives CASSFSFGDHYNEQFF.

The table lists this clonotype with a few counts. V usage is TRBV7-8 and J usage is TRBJ2-7; D remains unclear. V dropped 5 bases and J dropped 5 bases, with 10 bases sitting between them. Germline loops: CDR1 SGHVS, CDR2 FQNEAQ. The CDR3 is 12 residues long. CDR3 sequence: CASSRAWNEQYF. The CDR3 DNA follows: TGTGCCAGCAGCCGCGCTTGGAACGAGCAGTACTTC. The full variable domain, in which reference TRBV7-8 and TRBJ2-7 provide the parts outside the CDR3, is GAGVSQSPRYKVAKRGQDVALRCDPISGHVSLFWYQQALGQGPEFLTYFQNEAQLDKSGLPSDRFFAERPEGSVSTLKIQRTQQEDSAVYLCASSRAWNEQYFGPGTRLTVT.

This clonotype has just a few counts. The chain is built from TRBV5-1 and TRBJ1-5, with a weak D call TRBD1 (6 bases). Trimming cost V 2 bases and J 9 bases, with 12 bases left between them. Germline CDR1 is SGHRS and CDR2 is YFSETQ. CDR3 length equals 13 residues. CDR3 residues: CASSLQGAGPQHF. Here the CDR3 DNA reads TGCGCCAGCAGCTTACAGGGCGCAGGGCCCCAGCATTTT.

This chain joins TRBV11-3 and TRBJ2-3; perhaps TRBD1 as D (6 bases). Germline loops: CDR1 SGHNT, CDR2 YENEEA. This CDR3 has 14 amino acids. Deletions cut 2 bases from V and 3 bases from J, with 9 bases between. The CDR3: CASSLQGPTDTQYF. In nucleotides, the CDR3 is TGTGCCAGCAGCTTACAGGGGCCGACAGATACGCAGTATTTT.

J is TRBJ1-6 and V is TRBV3-1, with D possibly TRBD1 on 6 matching bases. The V gene's germline CDR1 is LGHDT and CDR2 YNNKEL (reference sequence). The V gene lost 1 base and the J gene lost 8 bases, with 12 bases spanning the gap. The length of the CDR3 is 15 residues. The CDR3 nucleotides read TGTGCCAGCAGCCAAGTAGCTGGGGGCTATTCACCCCTCCACTTT. Its translation is CASSQVAGGYSPLHF.

This clonotype was seen repeatedly, ten times or more. The chain recombines TRBV12-3 or TRBV12-4 with TRBJ1-2, with D hard to call. CDR3 length: 13 amino acids. The V end lost 3 bases, the J end lost 8 bases, and 13 bases lay between the germline ends. The CDR3 region is CASSLYTSGGYTF. The CDR3 DNA reads as TGTGCCAGCAGTTTGTACACTAGCGGGGGCTACACCTTC.

This clonotype occurred many times. The rearrangement joins TRBV29-1 to TRBJ2-3; 9 positions match TRBD1. This CDR3 contains 16 residues. Germline CDR1 reads SQVTM; CDR2 reads ANQGSEA. Trimming cost V 4 bases and J 4 bases; bases outside gene matches: 12. The CDR3 DNA reads TGCAGCGTTGTGTACCAGGTGGGACAGGGCCCAGATACGCAGTATTTT. The encoded protein is CSVVYQVGQGPDTQYF.

The chain combines TRBV7-9 with TRBJ2-1; D is possibly TRBD1 (6 bases). The CDR3 loop spans 15 amino acids. Germline V gene data show CDR1 as SEHNR and CDR2 as FQNEAQ (reference sequence). The V end was cut by 6 bases, the J end by 7 bases, with 19 bases between. CDR3: CASSPAKQGWNEQFF. In nucleotides, the CDR3 is TGTGCCAGCAGTCCGGCGAAACAGGGCTGGAATGAGCAGTTCTTC.

This clonotype occurred many times. The DNA of the CDR3 is TGTGCCAGCAGCCGGACAGAGGGGTCCAATGGCTACACCTTC. Its translation is CASSRTEGSNGYTF. This sequence joins TRBV12-3 or TRBV12-4 and TRBJ1-2; tentatively, D is TRBD1 (6 bases). Trimming stripped 6 bases from V and 6 bases from J, with 17 bases between. The CDR3 has 14 residues.

This clonotype was found many times. The chain couples TRBV12-3 or TRBV12-4 to TRBJ1-4; no firm D call. The V end was cut by 5 bases, the J end by 3 bases, with 22 bases between. The CDR3 is 18 amino acids. This CDR3 reads CASSPTRRFGASNEKLFF. The CDR3 DNA follows: TGTGCCAGCAGTCCAACTCGGCGGTTCGGAGCATCTAATGAAAAACTGTTTTTT.

This clonotype showed up many times. The V and J genes are TRBV10-3 and TRBJ2-3; 14 nucleotides match TRBD2. The J segment lost 0 bases and the V segment lost 7 bases, leaving 9 bases of the junction unmatched. This CDR3 region has 18 residues. Germline CDR1 and CDR2: ENHRY and SYGVKD. The CDR3 DNA sequence: TGTGCCATCAATGCCGGGACTAGCGGGAGTCGAAGCACAGATACGCAGTATTTT. This translates into CAINAGTSGSRSTDTQYF.

This clonotype occurred a few times. This chain links TRBV20-1 with TRBJ1-1; D might be TRBD1 (6 bases). V was pared by 7 bases and J by 5 bases, with 17 bases between. This CDR3 spans 13 amino acids. Germline-derived CDR1 and CDR2 are DFQATT and SNEGSKA (reference sequence). The CDR3 region is CSVKEGGGTEAFF. CDR3 bases: TGCAGTGTCAAGGAGGGGGGGGGGACTGAAGCTTTCTTT.